The sequence of this T cell receptor beta chain was determined in a study of T cell repertoires in cytomegalovirus infection. This clonotype turned up a few times. What it binds is unknown. The length of the CDR3 is 14 residues. V gave up 0 bases and J gave up 6 bases, with 9 bases separating them. The germline V gene encodes CDR1 MNHEY and CDR2 SVGEGT. TCRdb ran MiXCR on the reads and lists one entry per CDR3 protein. Of about a million distinct CDR3 sequences listed, approximately 32% are singletons. This TCR was recovered from a human donor in good health (CMV status not recorded). Some clones in this sample may be carry-over from other donors' samples. The genes are TRBV6-2 or TRBV6-3 and TRBJ1-5; perhaps TRBD1 as D (5 bases). This sample comprised cultured CD8+ T cells from PBMCs, obtained from culture after CMV antigen stimulation. CDR3 nucleotide sequence: TGTGCCAGCAGTTACTCGGGGGACGGTCAGCCCCAGCATTTT. It is translated as CASSYSGDGQPQHF.